This T cell receptor (beta chain) derives from a study of cytomegalovirus exposure and HLA in healthy donors. The CDR3 length is 13 residues. Trimming shortened V by 11 bases and J by 6 bases, and 20 bases separated the two germline ends. Germline CDR1 and CDR2: SGHTA and FQGNSA. Turning to this clone: Its target is not known.

Notes on the study in general: Available immune exposure information covered CMV serostatus only. The study listed approximately 170 cytomegalovirus-associated TCR beta chains. A later analysis linked a missense variant in DCLRE1C to the trimming of TCR beta V and J genes.

PCR amplification relied on 60 Vbeta primers (plus 13 Jbeta primers). This table comes from immunoSEQ multiplex PCR, and its TCRdb copy is limited to in-frame clones, with some not included. The sample holds some 100,000 clones, approximately 84% seen once. The source material was PBMCs. This chain links TRBV7-2 with TRBJ2-7, with D possibly being TRBD1 (6 bases). This receptor was taken from a man aged 18 to 29 in good health and CMV-seronegative. CDR3 nucleotides: TGTGCCTCCTCTCCAGACAGGTCACTCGAGCAGTACTTC. Encoded protein: CASSPDRSLEQYF. The whole variable domain, remainder taken from reference TRBV7-2 and TRBJ2-7, is GAGVSQSPSNKVTEKGKDVELRCDPISGHTALYWYRQSLGQGLEFLIYFQGNSAPDKSGLPSDRFSAERTGGSVSTLTIQRTQQEDSAVYLCASSPDRSLEQYFGPGTRLTVT.